Listed here are 7 T cell receptor beta chains from one sample, sequenced in a study of somatic mutations in cytotoxic T cells in rheumatoid arthritis. The protocol was immunoSEQ multiplex PCR, while the TCRdb copy is restricted to in-frame clones and leaves out a portion. The sample holds approximately 20,000 clones, around four fifths seen once. The sequenced sample consisted of CD8+ T cells sorted from blood. The source is an adult with rheumatoid arthritis.

This clone was counted between two and nine times. The chain recombines TRBV19 with TRBJ1-5; TRBD1 is a possible D gene (5 bases). The V and J ends lost 6 bases and 3 bases respectively, with 21 bases between them. CDR1 is LNHDA, CDR2 SQIVND, per germline (reference sequence). This CDR3 has 17 residues. CDR3 nucleotide sequence: TGTGCCAGTAGAATGACCGGGTTCGGGGGGAACAATCAGCCCCAGCATTTT. Protein product: CASRMTGFGGNNQPQHF. Full variable domain (remainder filled in from reference TRBV19 and TRBJ1-5): DGGITQSPKYLFRKEGQNVTLSCEQNLNHDAMYWYRQDPGQGLRLIYYSQIVNDFQKGDIAEGYSVSREKKESFPLTVTSAQKNPTAFYLCASRMTGFGGNNQPQHFGDGTRLSIL.

The V gene is TRBV14, the J gene TRBJ2-7; no firm D call. The germline V gene has CDR1 SGHDN and CDR2 FVKESK. V gave up 5 bases and J gave up 3 bases, with 17 bases separating them. The CDR3 extends over 15 amino acids. CDR3 amino acids: CASSNGGRRNYEQYF. CDR3 bases: TGTGCCAGCAGCAACGGTGGTCGGCGGAACTACGAGCAGTACTTC.

J is TRBJ2-1 and V is TRBV4-1; the D gene is possibly TRBD2 (6 bases). The CDR3 is 15 residues long. V lost 2 bases and J 3 bases, leaving 11 bases between the germline ends. The germline V gene encodes CDR1 MGHRA and CDR2 YSYEKL. CDR3 region: CASSQMEDYYNEQFF. For the CDR3, the DNA is TGCGCCAGCAGCCAAATGGAGGACTACTACAATGAGCAGTTCTTC.

The rearrangement links TRBV7-6 to TRBJ2-2; no clear D. Trimming cost V 1 base and J 7 bases, with 1 base left between them. Germline-derived CDR1 and CDR2 are SGHVS and FNYEAQ. This CDR3 is 11 amino acids long. The DNA of the CDR3 is TGTGCCAGCAGCTTAGTCGGGGAGCTGTTTTTT. Translation: CASSLVGELFF.

The chain uses TRBV7-2 and TRBJ2-2, with D tentatively TRBD2 (6 bases). Looked up from germline, CDR1 is SGHTA and CDR2 is FQGNSA. V dropped 0 bases and J dropped 2 bases, with 22 bases sitting between them. CDR3 length: 20 amino acids. CDR3 region: CASSLALVEGLEYNTGELFF. CDR3 DNA sequence: TGTGCCAGCAGCTTAGCGCTCGTAGAGGGACTGGAATACAACACCGGGGAGCTGTTTTTT.

The J gene is TRBJ2-7, the V gene TRBV13; 9 nucleotides match TRBD1. Germline-derived CDR1 and CDR2 are PRHDT and FYEKMQ (reference sequence). This CDR3 spans 15 amino acids. The junction had 2 bases not matched to a gene; V was cut back by 0 bases and J by 2 bases. This CDR3 reads CASSLGGQGAYEQYF. The CDR3 DNA is TGTGCCAGCAGCTTAGGGGGACAGGGTGCCTACGAGCAGTACTTC.

The chain links TRBV29-1 to TRBJ2-5; 9 positions agree with TRBD2. This CDR3 is built from 14 residues. With V trimmed by 6 bases and J by 2 bases, 7 bases remained unmatched. Germline values: CDR1 SQVTM, CDR2 ANQGSEA. CDR3 protein: CSVARTSAQETQYF. CDR3 bases: TGCAGCGTAGCTAGGACTAGCGCACAAGAGACCCAGTACTTC.